This T cell receptor (beta chain) was recorded in a study of early T cells in non-severe SARS-CoV-2 infection. The protocol attached unique molecular identifiers to individual cDNA molecules. TCRdb reprocessed the 5' RACE reads with MiXCR, giving one entry per CDR3 protein. The sample has 11,000 or so distinct CDR3 sequences; 4.8% are singletons. This clonotype is medium-sized. Trimming stripped 3 bases from V and 0 bases from J, with 6 bases between. The CDR3 extends over 14 amino acids. Germline V gene sequence: CDR1 KGHSH, CDR2 LQKENI. The clonotype was recovered from an adult who was a healthcare worker with PCR-confirmed SARS-CoV-2 infection or an uninfected control (not recorded which). The sample was whole blood. The chain links TRBV18 to TRBJ1-3; D is unresolved. This CDR3 reads CASSPATSGNTIYF. CDR3 coding DNA: TGTGCCAGCTCACCGGCTACCTCTGGAAACACCATATATTTT.